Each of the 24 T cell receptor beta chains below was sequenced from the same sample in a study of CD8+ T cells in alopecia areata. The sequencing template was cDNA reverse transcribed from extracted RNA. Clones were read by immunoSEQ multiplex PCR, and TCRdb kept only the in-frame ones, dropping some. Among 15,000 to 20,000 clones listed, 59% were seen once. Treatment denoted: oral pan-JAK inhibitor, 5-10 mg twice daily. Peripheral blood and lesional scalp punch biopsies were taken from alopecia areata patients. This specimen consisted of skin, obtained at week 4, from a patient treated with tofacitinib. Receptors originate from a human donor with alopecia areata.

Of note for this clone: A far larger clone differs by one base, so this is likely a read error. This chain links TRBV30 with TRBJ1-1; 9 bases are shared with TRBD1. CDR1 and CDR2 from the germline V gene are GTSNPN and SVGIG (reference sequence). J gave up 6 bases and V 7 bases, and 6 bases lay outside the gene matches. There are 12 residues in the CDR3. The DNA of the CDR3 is TGTGCCTTGGACAGGGGAATTTCTGAAGCTTTCTTT. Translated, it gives CALDRGISEAFF.

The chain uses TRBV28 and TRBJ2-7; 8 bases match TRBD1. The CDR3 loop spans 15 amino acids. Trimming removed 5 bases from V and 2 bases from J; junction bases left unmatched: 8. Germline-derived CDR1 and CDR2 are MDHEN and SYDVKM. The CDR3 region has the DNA TGTGCCAGCAGTCCCTGGACAGGGCCGACCTACGAGCAGTACTTC. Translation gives CASSPWTGPTYEQYF.

The CDR3 is CASSASGDEAFF. The CDR3 nucleotides are TGTGCCAGCAGCGCCTCAGGGGATGAAGCTTTCTTT. The chain uses TRBV7-9 and TRBJ1-1; weak D call: TRBD1 (6 bases). The CDR3 runs 12 residues. Germline values: CDR1 SEHNR, CDR2 FQNEAQ (reference sequence). The V end lost 5 bases, the J end lost 7 bases, and 11 bases lay between the germline ends.

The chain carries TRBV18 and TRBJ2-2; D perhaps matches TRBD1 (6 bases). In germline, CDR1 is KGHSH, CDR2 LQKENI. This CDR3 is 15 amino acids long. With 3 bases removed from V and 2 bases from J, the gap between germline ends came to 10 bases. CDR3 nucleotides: TGTGCCAGCTCACCGAACAGGGCTAACACCGGGGAGCTGTTTTTT. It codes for CASSPNRANTGELFF.

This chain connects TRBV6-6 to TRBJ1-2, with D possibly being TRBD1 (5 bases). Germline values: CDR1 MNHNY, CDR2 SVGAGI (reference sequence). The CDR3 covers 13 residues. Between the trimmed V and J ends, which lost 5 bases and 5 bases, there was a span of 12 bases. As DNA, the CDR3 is TGTGCCAGCAGTAGGGGAATTTGGTATGGCTACACCTTC. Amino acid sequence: CASSRGIWYGYTF.

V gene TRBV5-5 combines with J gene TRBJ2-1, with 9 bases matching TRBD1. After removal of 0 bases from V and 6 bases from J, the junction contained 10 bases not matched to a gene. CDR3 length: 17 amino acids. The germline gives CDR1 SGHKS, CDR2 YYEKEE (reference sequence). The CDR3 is CASSLVAGGTGTNEQFF. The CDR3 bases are TGTGCCAGCAGCTTGGTGGCAGGTGGGACAGGGACCAATGAGCAGTTCTTC.

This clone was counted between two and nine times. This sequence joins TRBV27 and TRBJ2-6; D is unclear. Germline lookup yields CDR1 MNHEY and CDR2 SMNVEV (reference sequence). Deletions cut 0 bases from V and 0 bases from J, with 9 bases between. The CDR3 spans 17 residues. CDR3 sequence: CASSLSPVSSGANVLTF. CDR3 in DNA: TGTGCCAGCAGTTTATCCCCAGTAAGCTCTGGGGCCAACGTCCTGACTTTC.

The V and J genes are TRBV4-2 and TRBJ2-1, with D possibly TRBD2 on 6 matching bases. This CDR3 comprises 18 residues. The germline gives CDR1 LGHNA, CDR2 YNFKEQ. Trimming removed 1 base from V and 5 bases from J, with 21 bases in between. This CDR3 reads CASSQGGLKGLSHNEQFF. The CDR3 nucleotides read TGTGCCAGCAGCCAAGGGGGACTGAAGGGGCTATCCCACAATGAGCAGTTCTTC.

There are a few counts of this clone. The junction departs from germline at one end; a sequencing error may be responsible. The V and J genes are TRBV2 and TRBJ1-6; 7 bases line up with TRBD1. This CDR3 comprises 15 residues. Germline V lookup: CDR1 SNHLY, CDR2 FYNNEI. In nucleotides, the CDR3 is TGTGCCAGCAGGATAAGACAGGGCTATGATTCACCCCTCCACTTT. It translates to CASRIRQGYDSPLHF.

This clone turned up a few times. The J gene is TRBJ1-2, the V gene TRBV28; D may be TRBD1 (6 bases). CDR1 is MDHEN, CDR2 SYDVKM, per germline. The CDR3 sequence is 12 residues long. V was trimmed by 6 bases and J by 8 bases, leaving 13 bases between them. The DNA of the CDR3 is TGTGCCAGCAGGATATCTGGGGGCGGCTACACCTTC. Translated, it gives CASRISGGGYTF.

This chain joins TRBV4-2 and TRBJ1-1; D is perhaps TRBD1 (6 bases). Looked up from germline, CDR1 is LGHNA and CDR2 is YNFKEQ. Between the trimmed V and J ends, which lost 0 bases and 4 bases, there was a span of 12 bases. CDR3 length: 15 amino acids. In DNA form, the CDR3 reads TGTGCCAGCAGCCAAGATCCCAGGGGTGGCACTGAAGCTTTCTTT. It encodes CASSQDPRGGTEAFF.

CDR3 sequence (DNA): TGTGCCAGTAGTATAGGACATAAGAACACTGAAGCTTTCTTT. Amino acids: CASSIGHKNTEAFF. This chain joins TRBV19 and TRBJ1-1; no firm D call. V shed 1 base and J shed 1 base, with 7 bases lying between them. The CDR3 loop spans 14 amino acids. Germline V gives CDR1 LNHDA, CDR2 SQIVND (reference sequence).

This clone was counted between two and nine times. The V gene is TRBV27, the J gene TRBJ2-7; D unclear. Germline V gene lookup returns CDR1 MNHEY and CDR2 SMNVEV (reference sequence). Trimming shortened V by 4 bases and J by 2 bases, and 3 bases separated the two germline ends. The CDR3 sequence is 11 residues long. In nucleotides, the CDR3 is TGTGCCAGCAGTTCGCCCTACGAGCAGTACTTC. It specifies CASSSPYEQYF.

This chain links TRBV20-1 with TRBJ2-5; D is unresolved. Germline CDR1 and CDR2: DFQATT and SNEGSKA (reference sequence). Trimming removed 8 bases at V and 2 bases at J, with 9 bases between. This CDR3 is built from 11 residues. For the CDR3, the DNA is TGCAGTTACACTAAACAAGAGACCCAGTACTTC. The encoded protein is CSYTKQETQYF.

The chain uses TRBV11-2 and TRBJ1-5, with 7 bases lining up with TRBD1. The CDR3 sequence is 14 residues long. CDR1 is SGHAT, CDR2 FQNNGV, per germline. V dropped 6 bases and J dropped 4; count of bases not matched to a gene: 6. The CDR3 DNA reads TGTGCCAGCAGAAAACAGGGGTGGAATCAGCCCCAGCATTTT. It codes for CASRKQGWNQPQHF.

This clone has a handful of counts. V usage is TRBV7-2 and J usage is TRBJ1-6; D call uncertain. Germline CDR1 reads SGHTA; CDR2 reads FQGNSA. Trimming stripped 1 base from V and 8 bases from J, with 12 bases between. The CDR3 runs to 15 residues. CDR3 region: CASSLDPTLDSPLHF. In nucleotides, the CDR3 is TGTGCCAGCAGCTTAGATCCCACGTTGGATTCACCCCTCCACTTT.

In DNA form, the CDR3 reads TGTGCCAGCAGCCGGGACTTATCCACCGGGGAGCTGTTTTTT. Its protein product is CASSRDLSTGELFF. The chain employs TRBV4-2 and TRBJ2-2, with D possibly matching TRBD2 (6 bases). Germline values: CDR1 LGHNA, CDR2 YNFKEQ. The germline V and J ends were trimmed by 4 bases and 4 bases, with 10 bases remaining between them. The CDR3 is made up of 14 amino acids.

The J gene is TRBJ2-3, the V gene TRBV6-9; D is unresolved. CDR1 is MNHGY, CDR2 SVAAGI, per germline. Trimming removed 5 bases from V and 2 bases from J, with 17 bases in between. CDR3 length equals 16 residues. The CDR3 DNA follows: TGTGCCAGCAGTACCCTTGTAAGGCATGCCACAGATACGCAGTATTTT. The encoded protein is CASSTLVRHATDTQYF.

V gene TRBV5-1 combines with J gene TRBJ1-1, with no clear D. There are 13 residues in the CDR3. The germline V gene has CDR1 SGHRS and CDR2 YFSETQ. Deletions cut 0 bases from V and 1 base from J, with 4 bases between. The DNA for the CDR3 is TGCGCCAGCAGCTTGGCCGCGAACACTGAAGCTTTCTTT. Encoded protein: CASSLAANTEAFF.

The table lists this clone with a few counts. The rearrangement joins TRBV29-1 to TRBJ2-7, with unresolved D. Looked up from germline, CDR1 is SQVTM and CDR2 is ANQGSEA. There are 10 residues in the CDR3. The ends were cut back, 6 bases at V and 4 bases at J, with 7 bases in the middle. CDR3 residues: CSVLTYEQYF. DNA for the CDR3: TGCAGCGTCCTCACGTACGAGCAGTACTTC.

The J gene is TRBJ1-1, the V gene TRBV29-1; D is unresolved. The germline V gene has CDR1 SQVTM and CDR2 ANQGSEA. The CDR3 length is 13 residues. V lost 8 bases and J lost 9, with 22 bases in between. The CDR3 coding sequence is TGCAGCCTCCGCCTCACGGCCTCCTTGAAAGCTTTCTTT. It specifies CSLRLTASLKAFF.

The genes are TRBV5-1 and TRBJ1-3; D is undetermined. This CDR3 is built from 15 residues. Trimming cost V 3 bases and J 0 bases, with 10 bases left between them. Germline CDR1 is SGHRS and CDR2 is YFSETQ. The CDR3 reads CASSYNSFSGNTIYF. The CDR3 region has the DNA TGCGCCAGCAGCTATAATTCATTCTCTGGAAACACCATATATTTT.

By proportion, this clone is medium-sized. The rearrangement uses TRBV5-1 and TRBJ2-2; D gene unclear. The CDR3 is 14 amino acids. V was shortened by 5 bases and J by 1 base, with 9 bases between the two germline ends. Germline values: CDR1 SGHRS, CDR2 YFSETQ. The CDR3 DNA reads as TGCGCCAGCAGTCCGTCGTTGAACACCGGGGAGCTGTTTTTT. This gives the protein CASSPSLNTGELFF.

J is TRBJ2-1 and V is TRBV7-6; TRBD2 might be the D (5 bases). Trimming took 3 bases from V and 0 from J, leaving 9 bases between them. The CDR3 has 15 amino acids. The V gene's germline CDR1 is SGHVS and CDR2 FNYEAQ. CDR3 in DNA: TGTGCCAGCAGCTTGGGGAGCAGCTCCTACAATGAGCAGTTCTTC. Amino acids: CASSLGSSSYNEQFF.